This TCR beta chain appears in the sequencing data of a study of blood T cell repertoires in COVID-19. Per the study methods: Scientists estimated how many nucleated cells there were by amplifying reference gene primers. Profiled with immunoSEQ multiplex PCR; TCRdb holds only in-frame clones, not every one. The V and J calls and clone size were taken over from that table, and D and trimming were inferred from the DNA. This repertoire shows approximately 280,000 clones, around 89% found once; its top ten account for roughly 5%. The length of the CDR3 is 16 residues. V shed 0 bases and J shed 0 bases, with 9 bases lying between them. Germline CDR1 and CDR2: LNHNV and YYDKDF (reference sequence).

The source material was peripheral blood. This clonotype was sampled from a man aged 40-49 years with acute or convalescent COVID-19. The V and J genes are TRBV15 and TRBJ1-3, with TRBD1 as a possible D gene (6 bases). CDR3 bases: TGTGCCACCAGCAGAGAACAGGGAATCTCTGGAAACACCATATATTTT. Amino acid sequence: CATSREQGISGNTIYF.